This is a list of T cell receptor beta chains from one sample in a study of cytomegalovirus exposure and HLA in healthy donors. Sequencing was performed with immunoSEQ multiplex PCR; in TCRdb, only in-frame clones are kept and a portion is missing. The repertoire holds some 38,000 clones, with roughly 93% as singletons. The sequenced sample consisted of PBMCs. Receptors originate from a man aged 18 to 30 in good health and CMV-seronegative. The CDR3 runs from the conserved cysteine through the conserved F or W. The D gene is left open where the match is weak. Clone size is given for some rows only: seen once, a few or many times, or a class if the clone is expanded.

TRBD1	.	TRBV18	TRBJ2-3	CASSRDRGGDTQYF	TGTGCCAGCTCACGGGACAGGGGTGGAGATACGCAGTATTTT
.	.	TRBV27	TRBJ2-7	CASSSLALNEQYF	TGTGCCAGCAGTTCGCTAGCTCTGAATGAGCAGTACTTC
.	.	TRBV6-5	TRBJ1-1	CASSYSQDTEAFF	TGTGCCAGCAGTTACTCGCAGGACACTGAAGCTTTCTTT
.	.	TRBV5-1	TRBJ1-1	CASSSGLYGDTEAFF	TGCGCCAGCAGCTCTGGACTCTATGGGGACACTGAAGCTTTCTTT
TRBD2	.	TRBV4-1	TRBJ2-5	CASSPRLAGGETQYF	TGCGCCAGCAGCCCCCGGCTAGCGGGGGGAGAGACCCAGTACTTC
TRBD2	.	TRBV6-5	TRBJ2-3	CASSYPSGGADTQYF	TGTGCCAGCAGTTACCCTAGCGGGGGTGCCGATACGCAGTATTTT
.	.	TRBV25-1	TRBJ2-7	CASISGGGGNSKEQYF	TGTGCCAGCATCTCAGGAGGGGGGGGGAATTCTAAGGAGCAGTACTTC
TRBD2	.	TRBV7-2	TRBJ2-7	CASRGGTSGSYEQYF	TGTGCCAGCAGGGGGGGGACTAGCGGATCCTACGAGCAGTACTTC
.	.	TRBV7-9	TRBJ1-6	CASSFQEDSPLHF	TGTGCCAGCAGCTTCCAGGAGGATTCACCCCTCCACTTT
.	.	TRBV27	TRBJ2-2	CASSLGTVAGELFF	TGTGCCAGCAGTTTAGGAACAGTAGCCGGGGAGCTGTTTTTT
.	.	TRBV29-1	TRBJ1-3	CSVEDADSGNTIYF	TGCAGCGTTGAAGATGCGGACTCTGGAAACACCATATATTTT
TRBD1	.	TRBV23-1	TRBJ2-1	CASRGQRGWYNEQFF	TGCGCCAGTCGGGGACAGAGGGGCTGGTACAATGAGCAGTTCTTC
TRBD1	.	TRBV5-1	TRBJ1-2	CASSFFRQGEGYTF	TGCGCCAGCAGCTTCTTCCGCCAGGGGGAAGGCTACACCTTC
.	.	TRBV1	TRBJ2-3	CTSSQGVDRGHLAASDTQYF	TGCACCAGCAGCCAAGGTGTTGACAGGGGGCATCTAGCGGCGTCGGATACGCAGTATTTT
.	.	TRBV27	TRBJ1-2	CASRIRGQTNYGYTF	TGTGCCAGCAGAATCCGTGGGCAGACTAACTATGGCTACACCTTC
.	.	TRBV10-1	TRBJ2-2	CATSSTRGGTGELFF	TGCGCCACCTCTTCGACCAGGGGTGGAACCGGGGAGCTGTTTTTT
.	.	TRBV28	TRBJ1-1	CASVWGGRSTEAFF	TGTGCCAGCGTTTGGGGGGGGCGTTCTACTGAAGCTTTCTTT
TRBD1	.	TRBV19	TRBJ2-5	CASSPLTGGKETQYF	TGTGCCAGTAGTCCGCTGACAGGGGGCAAGGAGACCCAGTACTTC
.	once	TRBV10-3	TRBJ2-1	CAISGTAGTTYNEQFF	TGTGCCATCAGTGGGACGGCAGGGACAACCTACAATGAGCAGTTCTTC
.	.	TRBV7-8	TRBJ2-6	CASSEQFISGANVLTF	TGTGCCAGCAGCGAGCAATTTATCTCTGGGGCCAACGTCCTGACTTTC
.	.	TRBV5-1	TRBJ2-5	CASSFGHLQETQYF	TGCGCCAGCAGCTTCGGACACCTCCAAGAGACCCAGTACTTC
.	.	TRBV29-1	TRBJ1-3	CSVVAASSGNTIYF	TGCAGCGTTGTGGCAGCGAGCTCTGGAAACACCATATATTTT
.	once	TRBV2	TRBJ2-7	CASTIGGTGIYEQYF	TGTGCCAGCACCATTGGGGGGACGGGGATCTACGAGCAGTACTTC
.	.	TRBV6-5	TRBJ2-7	CASSYSAGDEQYF	TGTGCCAGCAGTTACTCAGCCGGGGACGAGCAGTACTTC
.	.	TRBV7-8	TRBJ2-2	CASSLGLNTGELFF	TGTGCCAGCAGCTTGGGGCTGAACACCGGGGAGCTGTTTTTT
.	.	TRBV6-5	TRBJ2-1	CASRLGQSTYNEQFF	TGTGCCAGCAGACTCGGACAGTCAACCTACAATGAGCAGTTCTTC
.	few	TRBV2	TRBJ1-6	CASFLGSWSPLHF	TGTGCCAGCTTTTTGGGGAGTTGGTCACCCCTCCACTTT
TRBD1	.	TRBV6-6	TRBJ1-1	CASSPGTGMNTEAFF	TGTGCCAGCAGCCCGGGGACAGGGATGAACACTGAAGCTTTCTTT
.	.	TRBV15	TRBJ2-1	CATSPANEQFF	TGTGCCACGAGTCCTGCCAATGAGCAGTTCTTC
TRBD1	.	TRBV9	TRBJ2-3	CASSRDRSADTQYF	TGTGCCAGCAGCAGGGACAGGAGCGCAGATACGCAGTATTTT
.	.	TRBV5-1	TRBJ1-4	CASSGGDAAFSGEKLFF	TGCGCCAGCAGCGGCGGGGACGCGGCCTTTTCCGGTGAAAAACTGTTTTTT
.	.	TRBV5-1	TRBJ2-2	CASSLDPGVNTGELFF	TGCGCCAGCAGCTTGGATCCGGGGGTTAACACCGGGGAGCTGTTTTTT
.	.	TRBV29-1	TRBJ2-7	CSVWAGGVGEQYF	TGCAGCGTTTGGGCTGGCGGGGTAGGCGAGCAGTACTTC
.	.	TRBV28	TRBJ1-1	CASRPYAGTEAFF	TGTGCCAGCAGGCCGTACGCGGGCACTGAAGCTTTCTTT
.	.	TRBV5-5	TRBJ2-3	CASSFGQTSTDTQYF	TGTGCCAGCAGCTTTGGACAGACTAGCACAGATACGCAGTATTTT
TRBD1	.	TRBV10-3	TRBJ2-7	CAIQGAPGKLYEQYF	TGTGCCATCCAGGGGGCCCCCGGGAAGCTCTACGAGCAGTACTTC
.	.	TRBV5-1	TRBJ2-7	CASSQGHVSSYEQYF	TGCGCCAGCAGCCAAGGACACGTAAGCTCCTACGAGCAGTACTTC
TRBD1	.	TRBV5-4	TRBJ2-1	CASSGGQGKDEQFF	TGTGCCAGCAGCGGTGGACAGGGGAAGGATGAGCAGTTCTTC
TRBD2	.	TRBV5-1	TRBJ2-1	CASSLLGLAGVGSYNEQFF	TGCGCCAGCAGCTTGCTCGGACTAGCGGGAGTTGGGTCCTACAATGAGCAGTTCTTC
.	.	TRBV19	TRBJ1-1	CASTIPGEAFF	TGTGCCAGTACCATCCCCGGGGAAGCTTTCTTT
TRBD1	.	TRBV12-5	TRBJ1-1	CASGLTDRGTEAFF	TGTGCTAGTGGTTTGACGGACAGGGGGACTGAAGCTTTCTTT
TRBD2	.	TRBV6-4	TRBJ2-1	CASSGLAGGPENEQFF	TGTGCCAGCAGTGGTCTAGCGGGGGGGCCGGAAAATGAGCAGTTCTTC
.	.	TRBV27	TRBJ1-2	CASSLIGGTGGYTF	TGTGCCAGCAGTTTGATAGGGGGTACAGGTGGCTACACCTTC
.	.	TRBV11-2	TRBJ1-3	CASSSYYDPQAAGNTIYF	TGTGCCAGCAGCTCCTACTATGACCCCCAAGCCGCTGGAAACACCATATATTTT
.	.	TRBV5-1	TRBJ2-6	CASSLGAGSGANVLTF	TGCGCCAGCAGCTTGGGAGCGGGCTCTGGGGCCAACGTCCTGACTTTC
.	once	TRBV19	TRBJ1-1	CASMRDRRNTEAFF	TGTGCCAGTATGCGCGACAGGCGGAACACTGAAGCTTTCTTT
TRBD1	.	TRBV9	TRBJ1-6	CASSETGSNSPLHF	TGTGCCAGCAGCGAGACAGGGTCAAATTCACCCCTCCACTTT
TRBD2	.	TRBV28	TRBJ2-7	CASSRGPGLAFIYEQYF	TGTGCCAGCAGTAGAGGGCCGGGACTAGCGTTTATCTACGAGCAGTACTTC
TRBD1	.	TRBV2	TRBJ2-7	CASRIQGALWNEQYF	TGTGCCAGCAGGATCCAGGGGGCCCTTTGGAACGAGCAGTACTTC
TRBD2	.	TRBV9	TRBJ2-2	CASSVVGGAAGELFF	TGTGCCAGCAGCGTAGTCGGGGGGGCCGCCGGGGAGCTGTTTTTT
TRBD1	.	TRBV28	TRBJ2-1	CASSFPGQGEQFF	TGTGCCAGCAGTTTCCCCGGACAGGGCGAGCAGTTCTTC